The source of this T cell receptor (beta chain) is a study of blood T cells in healthy people across ages. A second roughly 6 to 12 cycle PCR used barcoded and J-beta primers. Via MiXCR, TCRdb re-called the 5' RACE reads, giving one row per CDR3 protein. The data show roughly 1.7 million distinct CDR3 sequences, with approximately 32% seen just once and roughly 12% held by the top ten. The CDR3 is 12 residues long. With 10 bases removed from V and 7 bases from J, the gap between germline ends came to 14 bases. This TCR came from a woman aged 30 to 39 in good health. This chain joins TRBV12-3 or TRBV12-4 and TRBJ2-1, with D perhaps matching TRBD2 (5 bases). The sample consisted of blood. The CDR3 loop reads CATTRVANEQFF. The DNA for the CDR3 is TGTGCCACCACGAGGGTAGCGAATGAGCAGTTCTTC.